Following are 5 T cell receptor beta chains from one sample sequenced in a study of chemoradiotherapy in HPV16-positive cancers. Produced via immunoSEQ multiplex PCR; TCRdb's table is partial and in-frame only. In the table there are roughly 15,000 clones, 60% to 85% of which are singletons. The sample here was taken from a patient who underwent chemoradiotherapy. Every receptor here comes from a human donor with HPV-associated anogenital cancer.

The chain couples TRBV7-2 to TRBJ1-1, with D unclear. CDR1 is SGHTA, CDR2 FQGNSA, per germline. CDR3 length: 13 residues. Trimming cost V 2 bases and J 1 base, with 5 bases left between them. The CDR3 coding sequence is TGTGCCAGCAGCTTAAGCAGGAACACTGAAGCTTTCTTT. Its protein product is CASSLSRNTEAFF.

The chain has TRBV19 and TRBJ2-7; 7 positions agree with TRBD1. V lost 2 bases to trimming and J lost 3 bases; unmatched junction nucleotides: 1. The CDR3 totals 13 residues. Germline lookup yields CDR1 LNHDA and CDR2 SQIVND (reference sequence). CDR3 in DNA: TGTGCCAGTAGTATAAACAGGGGCTACGAGCAGTACTTC. Protein product: CASSINRGYEQYF.

The chain has TRBV14 and TRBJ2-7; D gene ambiguous. Germline loops: CDR1 SGHDN, CDR2 FVKESK. The CDR3 is 15 residues long. V was cut by 4 bases and J by 2 bases, with 15 bases left in between. In DNA, the CDR3 is TGTGCCAGCAGCCGCGGTTTAGGTATTACCTACGAGCAGTACTTC. It specifies CASSRGLGITYEQYF.

This clone was recorded only once. This chain links TRBV7-2 with TRBJ1-4; the D gene is possibly TRBD1 (5 bases). Trimming removed 2 bases from V and 0 bases from J, with 13 bases in between. The germline gives CDR1 SGHTA, CDR2 FQGNSA. This CDR3 is built from 17 residues. CDR3 sequence reads: CASSLRGGLSTNEKLFF. CDR3 DNA: TGTGCCAGCAGCTTACGGGGGGGTCTCTCAACTAATGAAAAACTGTTTTTT.

This rearrangement joins TRBV30 to TRBJ1-1; 7 positions agree with TRBD1. There are 15 residues in the CDR3. Germline V gene data show CDR1 as GTSNPN and CDR2 as SVGIG (reference sequence). With 1 base clipped from V and 8 bases from J, the junction kept 13 bases outside the gene matches. CDR3 DNA: TGTGCCTGGAGTGCCGGATGGAGGAGAGGGGGCGAAGCTTTCTTT. It is translated as CAWSAGWRRGGEAFF.